The 17 T cell receptor beta chains given below trace back to one sample, sequenced in a study of breast tumors, draining lymph nodes, adjacent tissues. TCRdb fed the multiplex PCR reads into MiXCR, producing one record per CDR3 protein. Of 20,000 to 25,000 distinct CDR3 sequences in the sample, approximately 40% are singletons; the top ten hold roughly 24%. The specimen sequenced was breast tumor tissue. The receptors were gathered from a female donor with breast cancer. Some clones in this sample may be carry-over from other donors' samples.

The chain couples TRBV10-1 to TRBJ2-3; TRBD1 aligns across 9 bases. Germline V gene data show CDR1 as WNHNN and CDR2 as SYGVQD (reference sequence). CDR3 length: 15 residues. With V trimmed by 3 bases and J by 2 bases, 3 bases remained unmatched. Here the CDR3 DNA reads TGCGCCAGCAGTGAAGGACAGGGGTACACAGATACGCAGTATTTT. It encodes CASSEGQGYTDTQYF.

This clonotype was recorded a few times. The rearrangement links TRBV19 to TRBJ2-1; D possibly corresponds to TRBD1 (5 bases). Germline V gives CDR1 LNHDA, CDR2 SQIVND (reference sequence). The V and J ends lost 6 bases and 9 bases respectively, with 21 bases between them. The CDR3 length is 15 residues. CDR3 coding DNA: TGTGCCAGTAGCATACATGGTCCCCAGGGTACTGAGCAGTTCTTC. Its protein is CASSIHGPQGTEQFF. The full variable domain, rest sourced from reference TRBV19 and TRBJ2-1, is DGGITQSPKYLFRKEGQNVTLSCEQNLNHDAMYWYRQDPGQGLRLIYYSQIVNDFQKGDIAEGYSVSREKKESFPLTVTSAQKNPTAFYLCASSIHGPQGTEQFFGPGTRLTVL.

The chain links TRBV5-1 to TRBJ2-7; D ambiguous. The CDR3 consists of 13 residues. The V gene lost 5 bases and the J gene lost 9 bases, with 18 bases spanning the gap. CDR1 is SGHRS, CDR2 YFSETQ, per germline. CDR3 sequence reads: CASRFEPNHGQYF. The CDR3 nucleotides are TGCGCCAGCAGATTCGAGCCTAACCACGGGCAGTACTTC.

V usage is TRBV20-1 and J usage is TRBJ2-7; D unclear. Germline V gene data show CDR1 as DFQATT and CDR2 as SNEGSKA (reference sequence). Trimming left V 1 base short and J 3 bases short, with 19 bases between. CDR3 length equals 16 residues. The CDR3 nucleotides read TGCAGTGCTAGAGCGTCAGGCAGTCCCACTTTCTACGAGCAGTACTTC. This translates into CSARASGSPTFYEQYF.

This clonotype appeared many times. The chain couples TRBV4-1 to TRBJ2-1, with TRBD2 matching 7 bases. The CDR3 is 15 residues long. CDR1 and CDR2 (germline): MGHRA, YSYEKL. V was clipped by 5 bases and J by 5 bases; unmatched bases: 9. The CDR3 reads CASSLTGLNHNEQFF. CDR3 nucleotides: TGCGCCAGCAGCTTAACGGGACTAAACCACAATGAGCAGTTCTTC.

This clonotype was detected only a few times. The gene calls are TRBV29-1 and TRBJ1-1, with TRBD1 identical over 8 bases. The CDR3 is 12 amino acids. CDR1 SQVTM and CDR2 ANQGSEA come from the germline V gene. In nucleotides, the CDR3 is TGCAGTGGGACAGGTGGGAACACTGAAGCTTTCTTT. It is translated as CSGTGGNTEAFF.

There are many counts of this clonotype. It may be a read error: a sequence one base away is much more abundant. CDR3 nucleotide sequence: TGTGCCAGCAGCTTAGTCCCGGTCCCTCTTAGGCAGTACTTC. This codes for CASSLVPVPLRQYF. The chain uses TRBV11-2 and TRBJ2-7; the D is unclear. From germline, CDR1 is SGHAT and CDR2 FQNNGV. The V end lost 1 base, the J end lost 9 bases, and 16 bases lay between the germline ends. The CDR3 extends over 14 amino acids.

The chain links TRBV7-9 to TRBJ1-2, with D hard to call. The V end was cut by 1 base, the J end by 8 bases, with 14 bases between. Looked up from germline, CDR1 is SEHNR and CDR2 is FQNEAQ (reference sequence). The CDR3 spans 14 residues. The CDR3 sequence: CASSLGRGASGYTF. CDR3 DNA sequence: TGTGCCAGCAGCTTAGGACGGGGTGCAAGCGGCTACACCTTC.

Worth noting for this clonotype: At one end the junction does not follow the germline gene, possibly because of a read error. The J gene is TRBJ2-1, the V gene TRBV13; 9 nucleotides line up with TRBD2. The CDR3 loop spans 16 amino acids. Germline loops: CDR1 PRHDT, CDR2 FYEKMQ (reference sequence). The CDR3 DNA sequence: TGCGCCAGCAGCTTCAGTAGCGGGAGAGTTTTCTATGAGCAGTTCTTC. This sequence encodes CASSFSSGRVFYEQFF.

Many counts were recorded for this clonotype. The junction and the germline gene differ at one end; a read error may be behind it. The rearrangement uses TRBV7-8 and TRBJ2-4; D might be TRBD1 (6 bases). This CDR3 region has 15 residues. CDR1 SGHVS and CDR2 FQNEAQ come from the germline V gene. Written as DNA, the CDR3 is TGTGCCAGCACAACGGGACAAGACCCCAAAAACATTCAGCACTTC. Translating gives CASTTGQDPKNIQHF.

A few counts support this clonotype. The chain has TRBV4-2 and TRBJ1-2, with D perhaps matching TRBD1 (5 bases). The CDR3 spans 14 residues. Per germline, CDR1 LGHNA and CDR2 YNFKEQ. Trimming shortened V by 1 base and J by 8 bases, and 14 bases separated the two germline ends. The CDR3 region is CASSQGRAGKGYTF. The DNA of the CDR3 is TGTGCCAGCAGCCAAGGTCGGGCAGGGAAGGGCTACACCTTC.

This clonotype has at least ten counts. The chain uses TRBV11-2 and TRBJ2-7; D is possibly TRBD1 or TRBD2 (5 bases each). This CDR3 is built from 16 residues. Trimming removed 0 bases from V and 1 base from J, with 13 bases in between. Per the germline V gene, CDR1 is SGHAT and CDR2 is FQNNGV. CDR3 amino acids: CASSLDMGDGSYEQYF. In DNA form, the CDR3 reads TGTGCCAGCAGCTTAGATATGGGGGACGGGTCCTACGAGCAGTACTTC.

The chain links TRBV11-2 to TRBJ2-3, with 8 bases fitting TRBD2. Germline assignment: CDR1 SGHAT and CDR2 FQNNGV. The CDR3 loop spans 14 amino acids. Unmatched junction bases numbered 8, after V lost 4 bases and J lost 8 bases. The CDR3, as DNA: TGTGCCAGCAGCTCCGGGACTAGATTAGGTACGCAGTATTTT. Encoded protein: CASSSGTRLGTQYF.

In its sample, this clonotype was seen a few times. The DNA for the CDR3 is TGTGCCACCAGTGATTCCCTTGATGGCTACACCTTC. It is translated as CATSDSLDGYTF. The rearrangement uses TRBV24-1 and TRBJ1-2; no clear D gene. The CDR3 totals 12 residues. V was shortened by 2 bases and J by 6 bases, with 6 bases between the two germline ends. Germline loops: CDR1 KGHDR, CDR2 SFDVKD.

This clonotype was observed many times. The rearrangement uses TRBV20-1 and TRBJ2-3; TRBD2 aligns across 13 bases. The junction had 6 bases not matched to a gene; V was cut back by 8 bases and J by 10 bases. This CDR3 comprises 12 residues. Germline values: CDR1 DFQATT, CDR2 SNEGSKA (reference sequence). CDR3 bases: TGCAGTCCGGGACTAGCGGGGACTGCGCAGTATTTT. Protein: CSPGLAGTAQYF.

This clonotype has only a few counts. The chain links TRBV5-6 to TRBJ2-1, with TRBD2 matching over 9 bases. V shed 0 bases, J shed 10 bases, and the junction held 11 bases outside the gene matches. From germline, CDR1 is SGHDT and CDR2 YYEEEE. The CDR3 has 16 amino acids. CDR3 region: CASSLDQRGASREQFF. CDR3 DNA sequence: TGTGCCAGCAGCTTGGATCAGCGGGGGGCCTCACGGGAGCAGTTCTTC.

In this sample, this clonotype turned up many times. This chain links TRBV10-2 with TRBJ1-6; TRBD1 might be the D (5 bases). Trimming took off 7 bases at V and 7 bases at J, with 11 bases between the two ends. Germline V gene data show CDR1 as WSHSY and CDR2 as SAAADI. This CDR3 has 13 residues. CDR3 in amino acids: CASKSTDNSPLHF. DNA of the CDR3: TGCGCCAGCAAATCGACAGACAATTCACCCCTCCACTTT.